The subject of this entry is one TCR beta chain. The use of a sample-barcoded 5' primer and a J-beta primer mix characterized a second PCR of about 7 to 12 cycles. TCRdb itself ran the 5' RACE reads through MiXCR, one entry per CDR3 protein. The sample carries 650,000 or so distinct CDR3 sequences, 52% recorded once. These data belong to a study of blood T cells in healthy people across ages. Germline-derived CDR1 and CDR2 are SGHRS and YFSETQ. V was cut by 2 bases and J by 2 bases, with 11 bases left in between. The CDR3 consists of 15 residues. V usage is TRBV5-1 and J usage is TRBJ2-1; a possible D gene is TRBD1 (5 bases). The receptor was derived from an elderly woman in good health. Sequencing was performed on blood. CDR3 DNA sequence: TGCGCCAGCAGCTTCAGGGTCACAACCTACAATGAGCAGTTCTTC. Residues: CASSFRVTTYNEQFF.